Sequencing of this T cell receptor (beta chain) was carried out in a study of CD8 T cells in ankylosing spondylitis. Quantitative molecular-barcoded 5'-RACE generated the TCR beta libraries. TCRdb fed the 5' RACE reads into MiXCR, producing one record per CDR3 protein. The sample shows about 110,000 distinct CDR3 sequences, more than 20% of them seen only once. CDR3 size: 15 residues. V was cut by 1 base and J by 3 bases, with 13 bases left in between. Whole-study findings and limits: The authors reported significant enrichment of disease-linked clones in matched ankylosing spondylitis synovial fluid. The disease-linked clones had a CD8+ phenotype and low blood frequencies.

This clonotype was seen just once. Its target is not known. The sequence came from a male donor with ankylosing spondylitis. Sequencing was done on a sample of synovial fluid, either unsorted or a sorted T cell fraction (not recorded which). The gene calls are TRBV12-3 or TRBV12-4 and TRBJ2-7; D is unclear. Written as DNA, the CDR3 is TGTGCCAGCAGTTTAGGGCGTAAGGTGAACTACGAGCAGTACTTC. Amino acids: CASSLGRKVNYEQYF.